A selection of T cell receptor beta chains follows, all from one sample in a study of T cell repertoires and HLA-DP antigens. These TCRs' antigens remain unknown. Data came from immunoSEQ multiplex PCR; TCRdb stores just in-frame clones and leaves some out. The sample shows 65,000 to 90,000 clones, around three quarters of them seen only once. Sequenced sample: CD4+ T cells from PBMCs. These receptors all stem from a man aged 55 to 70 in good health and CMV-seronegative. The CDR3 runs from the conserved cysteine through the conserved F or W. A D gene is named only where the DNA matches it firmly. The size field is filled for only some rows; it gives once, few, many or a size class.

V	D	J	size	DNA	CDR3
TRBV27	.	TRBJ1-1	.	TGTGCCAGCAGGTCTTACCCGATTATGAACACTGAAGCTTTCTTT	CASRSYPIMNTEAFF
TRBV27	TRBD2	TRBJ2-7	.	TGTGCCAGCAGTTTCGGGAGGAACTACGAGCAGTACTTC	CASSFGRNYEQYF
TRBV7-8	.	TRBJ2-5	.	TGTGCCAGCAGCTTAGCGGACAGCGGGCAGACCCAGTACTTC	CASSLADSGQTQYF
TRBV14	.	TRBJ1-2	.	TGTGCCAGCAGCCAAACGGTGATGAACTATGGCTACACCTTC	CASSQTVMNYGYTF
TRBV6-5	.	TRBJ1-1	.	TGTGCCAGCAGTTACAGCGTTGAAGCTTTCTTT	CASSYSVEAFF
TRBV19	.	TRBJ2-3	.	TGTGCCAGTAGTATCAGGGAAGATACGCAGTATTTT	CASSIREDTQYF
TRBV6-6	.	TRBJ1-5	.	TGTGCCAGCAGTACCGGGGGGGGTAATCAGCCCCAGCATTTT	CASSTGGGNQPQHF
TRBV9	TRBD1	TRBJ2-2	many	TGTGCCAGCAGTCCGACAGGGGGCCCCGGGGAGCTGTTTTTT	CASSPTGGPGELFF
TRBV6-6	.	TRBJ1-1	.	TGTGCCAGCAGTTACGAGGGGCCGACTGAAGCTTTCTTT	CASSYEGPTEAFF
TRBV19	.	TRBJ1-4	.	TGTGCCAGTAGTAGCCTCCTTGCTGGGGGTGCTAATGAAAAACTGTTTTTT	CASSSLLAGGANEKLFF
TRBV16	.	TRBJ2-5	.	TGTGCCAGCAGCCAACTGGGTTACCAAGAGACCCAGTACTTC	CASSQLGYQETQYF
TRBV7-2	.	TRBJ2-2	.	TGTGCCAGCAGCCCAAGCACGGGAGTAGACACCGGGGAGCTGTTTTTT	CASSPSTGVDTGELFF
TRBV2	TRBD1	TRBJ2-5	.	TGTGCCAGCACCGCTTACAGGGGTGGCCGCCAAGAGACCCAGTACTTC	CASTAYRGGRQETQYF
TRBV30	TRBD1	TRBJ1-5	.	TGTGCCTGTAATATGGGACAGTTCAATCAGCCCCAGCATTTT	CACNMGQFNQPQHF
TRBV6-5	.	TRBJ1-1	.	TGTGCCAGCAGTTCGGGACGCCTGAACACTGAAGCTTTCTTT	CASSSGRLNTEAFF
TRBV28	TRBD2	TRBJ2-3	.	TGTGCCAGCACAGCGGGGGGCACAGATACGCAGTATTTT	CASTAGGTDTQYF
TRBV7-8	.	TRBJ2-5	.	TGTGCCAGCAGCTCCTTTACGGGCGGCCCCGGGACCCAGTACTTC	CASSSFTGGPGTQYF
TRBV4-3	.	TRBJ2-2	once	TGCGCCAGCAGCCAAGGATGGGACACCGGGGAGCTGTTTTTT	CASSQGWDTGELFF
TRBV10-3	TRBD1	TRBJ2-2	.	TGTGCCATCAGTCGGACAGGGGATGGCACCGGGGAGCTGTTTTTT	CAISRTGDGTGELFF
TRBV7-9	.	TRBJ2-1	.	TGTGCCAGCAGCTTACTGCGAAGCAATGAGCAGTTCTTC	CASSLLRSNEQFF
TRBV5-1	TRBD1	TRBJ2-5	few	TGCGCCAGCAGCGGAGGGACAGGGGGGTACCAAGAGACCCAGTACTTC	CASSGGTGGYQETQYF
TRBV6-6	.	TRBJ1-2	.	TGTGCCAGCAGTTACTCGGCGAGCTATGGCTACACCTTC	CASSYSASYGYTF
TRBV5-1	.	TRBJ1-1	.	TGCGCCAGCAGCCCCAGTGGGGGGATGAACACTGAAGCTTTCTTT	CASSPSGGMNTEAFF
TRBV5-6	.	TRBJ2-2	.	TGTGCCAGCAGCTTGGAGCGGACTGGGAGCACCGGGGAGCTGTTTTTT	CASSLERTGSTGELFF
TRBV7-9	TRBD1	TRBJ1-4	.	TGTGCCAGCAGCTCGACAGGGAGAGTGGAGGAAAAACTGTTTTTT	CASSSTGRVEEKLFF
TRBV7-2	.	TRBJ2-3	.	TGTGCCAGCAGCTTAGTCGGGACTAGCACAGATACGCAGTATTTT	CASSLVGTSTDTQYF
TRBV4-3	.	TRBJ1-1	.	TGCGCCAGCAGCCTAGAGACAGAGAACACTGAAGCTTTCTTT	CASSLETENTEAFF
TRBV4-1	.	TRBJ2-7	.	TGCGCCAGCAGCCACCCTTACGGCGAGCAGTACTTC	CASSHPYGEQYF
TRBV9	.	TRBJ1-4	once	TGTGCCAGCAGCGCCCGCAGGGGTAGTTCAGGAACTAATGAAAAACTGTTTTTT	CASSARRGSSGTNEKLFF
TRBV27	.	TRBJ2-5	.	TGTGCCAGCAGTCCGACTATCGGAGAGACCCAGTACTTC	CASSPTIGETQYF
TRBV6-1	.	TRBJ2-7	few	TGTGCCAGCAGATGGTTACTCTACGAGCAGTACTTC	CASRWLLYEQYF
TRBV19	.	TRBJ2-1	.	TGTGCCAGTAGTATTAACGGGGGGACAAATGAGCAGTTCTTC	CASSINGGTNEQFF
TRBV7-9	TRBD2	TRBJ2-2	.	TGTGCCAGCACCGATCCACTAGCGGGGGGAAACACCGGGGAGCTGTTTTTT	CASTDPLAGGNTGELFF
TRBV6-1	.	TRBJ2-1	.	TGTGCCAGCACCCAAGGGGGGGCGCGCTACAATGAGCAGTTCTTC	CASTQGGARYNEQFF
TRBV6-7	TRBD1	TRBJ2-7	few	TGTGCCAGCAGTTCCGGGACAGGGGTTTCCTACGAGCAGTACTTC	CASSSGTGVSYEQYF
TRBV19	TRBD1	TRBJ2-7	.	TGTGCCAGTAGTATCCGACAGGGGGCAGGCGAGCAGTACTTC	CASSIRQGAGEQYF
TRBV10-2	.	TRBJ1-1	.	TGCGCCAGCAGATTAATAAGGAGGGACACTGAAGCTTTCTTT	CASRLIRRDTEAFF
TRBV19	.	TRBJ2-3	.	TGTGCCAGTAGACTGGGGACCTATAGCACAGATACGCAGTATTTT	CASRLGTYSTDTQYF
TRBV18	TRBD1	TRBJ1-3	.	TGTGCCAGCTCACCGACGACAGGGTCTGGAAACACCATATATTTT	CASSPTTGSGNTIYF
TRBV6-6	.	TRBJ2-1	.	TGTGCCAGCAACCCGCGGTCCTATAGGAATGAGCAGTTCTTC	CASNPRSYRNEQFF
TRBV19	.	TRBJ2-5	.	TGTGCCAGTAGCCGTGGGGGGTCAATCTTCAGAGAGACCCAGTACTTC	CASSRGGSIFRETQYF
TRBV6-6	.	TRBJ1-2	few	TGTGCCAGCAGGGGATACCGAGAAGGCTACACCTTC	CASRGYREGYTF
TRBV11-3	.	TRBJ2-2	once	TGTGCCAGCCTTAGGAGAGGATATTCGAACACCGGGGAGCTGTTTTTT	CASLRRGYSNTGELFF
TRBV30	.	TRBJ1-3	.	TGTGCCTGGAGTGCTGCGCAGCTCTCTGGAAACACCATATATTTT	CAWSAAQLSGNTIYF
TRBV5-1	.	TRBJ2-7	.	TGCGCCAGCAGCTTGGTGGCAGGGGGGTCCTACGAGCAGTACTTC	CASSLVAGGSYEQYF
TRBV19	TRBD1	TRBJ1-5	.	TGTGCCAGTTCCCCTCAGGGGGCAAGCAATCAGCCCCAGCATTTT	CASSPQGASNQPQHF
TRBV6-4	.	TRBJ2-1	.	TGTGCCAGCGCCCAGGAGGCGTCCTACAATGAGCAGTTCTTC	CASAQEASYNEQFF
TRBV6-1	.	TRBJ1-5	.	TGTGCCAGCACAGAGAACAATCAGCCCCAGCATTTT	CASTENNQPQHF
TRBV7-2	.	TRBJ1-5	.	TGTGCCAGCAGCTTGCCGCGGGGGCCGAGCAATCAGCCCCAGCATTTT	CASSLPRGPSNQPQHF